Following are 31 T cell receptor beta chains from one sample sequenced in a study of spatial heterogeneity in lung cancer. This sample's time point: sample taken at primary tumor resection. No cells were sorted before sequencing. The whole RNA sequenced was extracted from tumor, nontumor lung or frozen PBMC. TCRdb recomputed calls from the 5' RACE reads with MiXCR, one row per CDR3 protein. The profile shows 6,600 or so distinct CDR3 sequences, approximately 6% of them singletons. The sample here was normal lung tissue next to the tumor, taken at surgery. The receptors were gathered from a female donor with early-stage non-small cell lung cancer.

This clonotype came up many times. This beta chain is an unintended read in a library built for alpha chains; its size means little. V usage is TRBV7-9 and J usage is TRBJ2-7; possible D gene TRBD1, 5 bases. V was shortened by 4 bases and J by 3 bases, with 10 bases between the two germline ends. Germline lookup yields CDR1 SEHNR and CDR2 FQNEAQ (reference sequence). This CDR3 comprises 13 residues. The CDR3 reads CASSSPGFYEQYF. The CDR3 region has the DNA TGTGCCAGCAGCTCTCCAGGGTTCTACGAGCAGTACTTC.

By share, this clonotype ranks as medium-sized. As an off-target read in a library built for alpha chains, this beta chain has a frequency of little significance. The chain joins TRBV28 to TRBJ1-1, with TRBD1 identical over 7 bases. This CDR3 region has 14 residues. CDR1 and CDR2 (germline): MDHEN, SYDVKM. V shed 5 bases and J 4 bases; nucleotides not matched to a gene: 7. CDR3 sequence: CASSRGDRVTEAFF. CDR3 nucleotide sequence: TGTGCCAGCAGTAGGGGCGACAGGGTCACTGAAGCTTTCTTT.

Worth noting for this clonotype: This beta chain represents an off-target read in a library built for alpha chains; its size is of limited meaning. The V call is TRBV3-1, the J call TRBJ1-3; maybe TRBD1 (5 bases). The germline gives CDR1 LGHDT, CDR2 YNNKEL (reference sequence). The CDR3 length is 15 residues. V was cut by 0 bases and J by 1 base, with 7 bases left in between. The CDR3 loop reads CASSQDGGSGNTIYF. As DNA, the CDR3 is TGTGCCAGCAGCCAAGATGGGGGGTCTGGAAACACCATATATTTT.

In the case of this clonotype: This beta chain is an off-target read within a library intended for alpha chains, so its frequency means little. V and J are TRBV2 and TRBJ1-4; D unresolved. The length of the CDR3 is 12 residues. Trimming pared 2 bases from V and 14 bases from J, leaving 12 bases between. CDR1 and CDR2 from the germline V gene are SNHLY and FYNNEI. CDR3 protein: CASSEPILGLFF. The DNA for the CDR3 is TGTGCCAGCAGTGAACCAATTTTAGGCCTGTTTTTT.

This clonotype counts as medium-sized. This beta chain represents an off-target read in a library built for alpha chains; its size is of limited meaning. The genes are TRBV7-8 and TRBJ2-3, with D possibly matching TRBD2 (7 bases). CDR3 length: 15 amino acids. The germline V and J ends were trimmed by 5 bases and 4 bases, with 16 bases remaining between them. Germline loops: CDR1 SGHVS, CDR2 FQNEAQ. This chain's CDR3 is CASSGDGGRSDTQYF. CDR3 nucleotides: TGTGCCAGCAGCGGCGACGGGGGGCGTTCAGATACGCAGTATTTT.

This clonotype ranks as medium-sized. A junction end diverges from the germline sequence, so it may reflect a read error. Found in a library prepared for alpha chains, this beta chain is an off-target read, and its abundance has little meaning. The chain recombines TRBV7-7 with TRBJ2-3; D remains unclear. This CDR3 contains 13 residues. The germline CDR1 and CDR2 sequences are SSHAT and FNYEAQ (reference sequence). The CDR3 DNA reads as TGTGCTAGCAGCTTCCAGCCGCGGGATACGCAGTATTTT. This codes for CASSFQPRDTQYF.

This clonotype is termed medium-sized. Within a library made for alpha chains, this beta chain is off target, and its count is uninformative. The chain recombines TRBV29-1 with TRBJ2-7, with 7 bases matching TRBD1. V shed 2 bases, J shed 3 bases, and the junction held 1 base outside the gene matches. The CDR3 runs 12 residues. CDR1 SQVTM and CDR2 ANQGSEA come from the germline V gene. CDR3 region: CSVEQGDYEQYF. CDR3 in DNA: TGCAGCGTTGAACAGGGGGACTACGAGCAGTACTTC.

By sample fraction, this clonotype is medium-sized. As an off-target read in a library built for alpha chains, this beta chain has a frequency of little significance. The chain employs TRBV2 and TRBJ1-1, with unresolved D. This CDR3 region has 13 residues. The ends were cut back, 5 bases at V and 1 base at J, with 8 bases in the middle. The germline V gene encodes CDR1 SNHLY and CDR2 FYNNEI. The CDR3 region has the DNA TGTGCCAGCAGTTATCACCGGAACACTGAAGCTTTCTTT. Its protein is CASSYHRNTEAFF.

In its sample, this clonotype was seen many times. Within a library made for alpha chains, this beta chain is off target, and its count is uninformative. CDR3 loop: CASSRTYNEQFF. The CDR3 nucleotides are TGTGCCAGCAGCCGAACCTACAATGAGCAGTTCTTC. The rearrangement uses TRBV7-2 and TRBJ2-1; D is ambiguous. V lost 5 bases and J 2 bases, leaving 4 bases between the germline ends. The CDR3 extends over 12 amino acids. The germline V gene encodes CDR1 SGHTA and CDR2 FQGNSA. The full variable domain, rest sourced from reference TRBV7-2 and TRBJ2-1, is GAGVSQSPSNKVTEKGKDVELRCDPISGHTALYWYRQSLGQGLEFLIYFQGNSAPDKSGLPSDRFSAERTGGSVSTLTIQRTQQEDSAVYLCASSRTYNEQFFGPGTRLTVL.

By share, this clonotype ranks as medium-sized. This beta chain came through as a stray read in a library set up for alpha chains, and its size says little. The rearrangement uses TRBV7-9 and TRBJ1-4, with a tentative D call TRBD1 (5 bases). This CDR3 is built from 15 residues. Germline CDR1 and CDR2: SEHNR and FQNEAQ (reference sequence). V was pared by 5 bases and J by 3 bases, with 13 bases between. CDR3 residues: CASSLGLGANEKLFF. The CDR3 DNA follows: TGTGCCAGCAGCCTTGGTCTGGGGGCTAATGAAAAACTGTTTTTT. Full variable domain (missing parts from reference TRBV7-9 and TRBJ1-4): DTGVSQNPRHKITKRGQNVTFRCDPISEHNRLYWYRQTLGQGPEFLTYFQNEAQLEKSRLLSDRFSAERPKGSFSTLEIQRTEQGDSAMYLCASSLGLGANEKLFFGSGTQLSVL.

In this sample, this clonotype turned up many times. The library was prepared for alpha chains; this beta chain is a stray read, so its frequency means little. The rearrangement links TRBV10-2 to TRBJ1-1; TRBD1 is a possible D gene (5 bases). Germline V lookup: CDR1 WSHSY, CDR2 SAAADI. V was cut by 4 bases and J by 4 bases, with 10 bases left in between. There are 13 residues in the CDR3. This CDR3 reads CASSGSGGTEAFF. DNA of the CDR3: TGCGCCAGCAGTGGGTCGGGGGGCACTGAAGCTTTCTTT.

At least ten counts were recorded for this clonotype. Little can be read into the size of this beta chain, an off-target read in a library designed for alpha chains. This chain connects TRBV11-2 to TRBJ1-5, with 7 nucleotides matching TRBD1. The junction had 6 bases not matched to a gene; V was cut back by 3 bases and J by 4 bases. CDR3 length equals 15 residues. Per germline, CDR1 SGHAT and CDR2 FQNNGV. The CDR3: CASSFTSGGNQPQHF. CDR3 nucleotide sequence: TGTGCCAGCAGCTTTACTTCAGGGGGGAATCAGCCCCAGCATTTT.

This clonotype was picked up many times. This beta chain came through as a stray read in a library set up for alpha chains, and its size says little. V is TRBV20-1 and J is TRBJ2-7, with TRBD1 identical over 9 bases. The length of the CDR3 is 14 residues. V shed 5 bases and J 1 base; nucleotides not matched to a gene: 6. Germline values: CDR1 DFQATT, CDR2 SNEGSKA (reference sequence). The CDR3 region is CSARGTGRSYEQYF. The DNA for the CDR3 is TGCAGTGCTCGGGGGACAGGGAGGTCCTACGAGCAGTACTTC.

This clonotype was counted between two and nine times. This beta chain turned up in a library designed for alpha chains; as an off-target read, its abundance says little. The chain combines TRBV15 with TRBJ2-5, with a weak D call TRBD2 (6 bases). V lost 1 base and J 3 bases, leaving 15 bases between the germline ends. The germline CDR1 and CDR2 sequences are LNHNV and YYDKDF (reference sequence). The CDR3 covers 16 residues. CDR3 nucleotides: TGTGCCACCAGCAGAGGTACTAGCAGCCTGAAAGAGACCCAGTACTTC. Translating it yields CATSRGTSSLKETQYF. Full variable domain (missing parts from reference TRBV15 and TRBJ2-5): DAMVIQNPRYQVTQFGKPVTLSCSQTLNHNVMYWYQQKSSQAPKLLFHYYDKDFNNEADTPDNFQSRRPNTSFCFLDIRSPGLGDTAMYLCATSRGTSSLKETQYFGPGTRLLVL.

This clonotype is classed as medium-sized. This beta chain turned up in a library designed for alpha chains; as an off-target read, its abundance says little. The rearrangement joins TRBV27 to TRBJ1-5, with 8 bases lining up with TRBD1. The CDR3 runs to 15 residues. Germline CDR1 is MNHEY and CDR2 is SMNVEV (reference sequence). V shed 5 bases and J 1 base; nucleotides not matched to a gene: 4. CDR3 sequence reads: CASSPRQGSNQPQHF. DNA of the CDR3: TGTGCCAGCAGTCCCAGACAGGGGAGCAATCAGCCCCAGCATTTT.

This clonotype was seen a few times. In a library made to pick up alpha chains, this beta chain is a stray read with a size that means little. The chain uses TRBV19 and TRBJ2-2, with 7 bases that match TRBD2. The germline V gene encodes CDR1 LNHDA and CDR2 SQIVND (reference sequence). The CDR3 covers 15 residues. J lost 8 bases, V lost 1 base, and 7 bases had no gene match. CDR3 DNA: TGTGCCAGTAGTATAGGGGACTACGACGGAGGGGAGCTGTTTTTT. This sequence encodes CASSIGDYDGGELFF.

This clonotype ranks as medium-sized. As an off-target read in a library built for alpha chains, this beta chain has a frequency of little significance. This chain connects TRBV6-1 to TRBJ1-5, with D perhaps matching TRBD1 (5 bases). CDR1 MNHNS and CDR2 SASEGT come from the germline V gene. The CDR3 loop spans 13 amino acids. The germline V and J ends were trimmed by 4 bases and 4 bases, with 8 bases remaining between them. The CDR3 bases are TGTGCCAGCAGTGGGACACCTAATCAGCCCCAGCATTTT. Translation gives CASSGTPNQPQHF.

This clonotype is medium-sized by share. This beta chain came through as a stray read in a library set up for alpha chains, and its size says little. The chain employs TRBV10-3 and TRBJ1-1; weak D call: TRBD1 (6 bases). Germline CDR1 ENHRY, CDR2 SYGVKD. Trimming took off 8 bases at V and 1 base at J, with 11 bases between the two ends. The CDR3 contains 13 residues. In nucleotides, the CDR3 is TGTGCCATCTTGGGACAACCGAACACTGAAGCTTTCTTT. It encodes CAILGQPNTEAFF.

With regard to this clonotype: With the library built for alpha chains, this beta chain is off target and its frequency is not meaningful. The chain couples TRBV20-1 to TRBJ2-1, with D tentatively TRBD1 or TRBD2 (6 bases each). The V gene lost 3 bases and the J gene lost 7 bases, with 16 bases spanning the gap. CDR1 DFQATT and CDR2 SNEGSKA come from the germline V gene (reference sequence). The CDR3 runs to 14 residues. CDR3 protein: CSASKGRGGNEQFF. The CDR3, as DNA: TGCAGTGCTAGTAAGGGACGAGGGGGGAATGAGCAGTTCTTC.

Judged by abundance, this clonotype is medium-sized (0.01 to 0.1%). The library was prepared for alpha chains; this beta chain is a stray read, so its frequency means little. For the CDR3, the DNA is TGCAGCGTTACGGACAGGATCTACAATGAGCAGTTCTTC. Translation gives CSVTDRIYNEQFF. J is TRBJ2-1 and V is TRBV29-1, with 7 bases that match TRBD1. J lost 3 bases, V lost 5 bases, and 4 bases had no gene match. Germline V lookup: CDR1 SQVTM, CDR2 ANQGSEA. There are 13 residues in the CDR3.

This clonotype was seen repeatedly, ten times or more. This beta chain is an unintended read in a library built for alpha chains; its size means little. The gene calls are TRBV19 and TRBJ2-6, with a possible D match to TRBD2 (7 bases). Per germline, CDR1 LNHDA and CDR2 SQIVND (reference sequence). There are 17 residues in the CDR3. V lost 4 bases to trimming and J lost 2 bases, with 15 bases between them. The CDR3 DNA is TGTGCCAGTAGTAGCCCCCCGGGGGGCACTGGGGCCAACGTCCTGACTTTC. Translated: CASSSPPGGTGANVLTF.

About this clonotype itself: A clone one base away is much larger, so this may be a read error. In a library made to pick up alpha chains, this beta chain is a stray read with a size that means little. The chain combines TRBV12-3 or TRBV12-4 with TRBJ2-7; 9 positions agree with TRBD2. With V trimmed by 3 bases and J by 10 bases, 4 bases remained unmatched. This CDR3 comprises 12 residues. This CDR3 is CASSLRGGCQYF. The CDR3 nucleotides are TGTGCCAGCAGTTTGCGGGGGGGTTGCCAGTACTTC.

This clonotype was observed many times. This beta chain is off target for a library built for alpha chains, so its abundance means little. The chain has TRBV27 and TRBJ2-2; D is unclear. Germline CDR1 is MNHEY and CDR2 is SMNVEV (reference sequence). The V gene lost 3 bases and the J gene lost 6 bases, with 8 bases spanning the gap. The CDR3 contains 13 residues. The CDR3 here is CASSFFAAGELFF. The CDR3 DNA reads as TGTGCCAGCAGTTTTTTTGCGGCCGGGGAGCTGTTTTTT.

This clonotype was recorded at least ten times. This beta chain turned up in a library designed for alpha chains; as an off-target read, its abundance says little. Here the CDR3 reads CASSPPGARGYTF. Here the CDR3 DNA reads TGTGCCAGCAGTCCCCCAGGGGCTCGGGGCTACACCTTC. V usage is TRBV27 and J usage is TRBJ1-2; D might be TRBD1 (6 bases). Trimming stripped 5 bases from V and 8 bases from J, with 15 bases between. The CDR3 has 13 residues. Germline V gene data show CDR1 as MNHEY and CDR2 as SMNVEV (reference sequence).

This clonotype was seen repeatedly, ten times or more. As an off-target read in a library built for alpha chains, this beta chain has a frequency of little significance. The chain carries TRBV2 and TRBJ2-1; 9 bases are shared with TRBD2. The CDR3 totals 15 residues. Germline assignment: CDR1 SNHLY and CDR2 FYNNEI. V was clipped by 2 bases and J by 2 bases; unmatched bases: 1. The CDR3: CASSERLAAYNEQFF. The DNA of the CDR3 is TGTGCCAGCAGTGAAAGACTAGCGGCCTACAATGAGCAGTTCTTC.

In its sample, this clonotype was seen many times. For a library built for alpha chains, this beta chain is a stray read; little rests on its size. This chain joins TRBV7-3 and TRBJ2-7; 10 bases are shared with TRBD2. This CDR3 spans 14 amino acids. Germline values: CDR1 SGHTA, CDR2 FQGTGA. Losses at the gene ends were 3 bases for V and 3 bases for J; bases not matched to a gene: 2. This CDR3 is CASSLASGSYEQYF. The CDR3 DNA follows: TGTGCCAGCAGCTTGGCTAGCGGGAGCTACGAGCAGTACTTC.

This clonotype is deemed medium-sized (0.01 to 0.1%). This beta chain is an off-target read within a library intended for alpha chains, so its frequency means little. The V gene is TRBV7-2, the J gene TRBJ2-5; 7 bases match TRBD2. Trimming removed 3 bases from V and 1 base from J; junction bases left unmatched: 2. Germline CDR1 and CDR2: SGHTA and FQGNSA. The CDR3 has 14 residues. DNA of the CDR3: TGTGCCAGCAGCTTTCAGCGGGGCCAAGAGACCCAGTACTTC. Residues: CASSFQRGQETQYF. Full variable domain (missing parts from reference TRBV7-2 and TRBJ2-5): GAGVSQSPSNKVTEKGKDVELRCDPISGHTALYWYRQSLGQGLEFLIYFQGNSAPDKSGLPSDRFSAERTGGSVSTLTIQRTQQEDSAVYLCASSFQRGQETQYFGPGTRLLVL.

A word on this clonotype: Found in a library prepared for alpha chains, this beta chain is an off-target read, and its abundance has little meaning. The J gene is TRBJ2-1, the V gene TRBV9; TRBD2 agrees at 7 bases. Trimming took 3 bases from V and 6 from J; bases not matched to a gene: 0. From germline, CDR1 is SGDLS and CDR2 YYNGEE. This CDR3 spans 12 amino acids. The CDR3 nucleotides read TGTGCCAGCAGCGGGACTAGCAATGAGCAGTTCTTC. As protein: CASSGTSNEQFF.

In this sample, this clonotype turned up many times. One end of the junction fails to match germline, which may point to a read error. This beta chain was picked up by a library intended for alpha chains and is off target, so its count carries little meaning. The chain employs TRBV7-7 and TRBJ2-5; no reliable D call. The CDR3 is 13 residues long. Germline V gene sequence: CDR1 SSHAT, CDR2 FNYEAQ (reference sequence). This chain's CDR3 is CASSKNTQETQYF. The CDR3 DNA reads TGTGCTAGCAGCAAAAATACCCAGGAGACCCAGTACTTC.

In this sample, this clonotype is medium-sized. Because the library targeted alpha chains, this beta chain is an off-target read whose size means little. The chain combines TRBV10-3 with TRBJ1-1, with D possibly being TRBD1 (5 bases). The CDR3 spans 16 residues. From germline, CDR1 is ENHRY and CDR2 SYGVKD. Trimming removed 0 bases from V and 0 bases from J, with 11 bases in between. The DNA for the CDR3 is TGTGCCATCAGTGAGTCACAGCAGGGCATGAACACTGAAGCTTTCTTT. Translating gives CAISESQQGMNTEAFF.

This clonotype is medium-sized in the sample. Being off target in a library aimed at alpha chains, this beta chain has a size of little meaning. This chain links TRBV28 with TRBJ1-5; no clear D. CDR3 length: 14 residues. The V and J ends lost 8 bases and 3 bases respectively, with 14 bases between them. Germline CDR1 is MDHEN and CDR2 is SYDVKM. The CDR3 reads CASGSEVFNQPQHF. In DNA, the CDR3 is TGTGCCAGCGGTTCCGAGGTGTTCAATCAGCCCCAGCATTTT.